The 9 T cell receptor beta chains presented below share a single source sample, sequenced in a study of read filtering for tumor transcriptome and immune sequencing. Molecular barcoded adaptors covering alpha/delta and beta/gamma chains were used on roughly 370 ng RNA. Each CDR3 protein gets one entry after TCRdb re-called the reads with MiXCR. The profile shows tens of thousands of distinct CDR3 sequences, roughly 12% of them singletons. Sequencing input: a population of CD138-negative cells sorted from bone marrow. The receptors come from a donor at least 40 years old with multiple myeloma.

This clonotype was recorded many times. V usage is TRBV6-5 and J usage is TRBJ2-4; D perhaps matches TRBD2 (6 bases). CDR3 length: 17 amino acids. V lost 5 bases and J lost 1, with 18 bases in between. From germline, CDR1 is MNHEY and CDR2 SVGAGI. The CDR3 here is CASSSGPVGTAKNIQYF. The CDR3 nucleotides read TGTGCCAGCAGTAGCGGGCCAGTGGGGACGGCCAAAAACATTCAGTACTTC.

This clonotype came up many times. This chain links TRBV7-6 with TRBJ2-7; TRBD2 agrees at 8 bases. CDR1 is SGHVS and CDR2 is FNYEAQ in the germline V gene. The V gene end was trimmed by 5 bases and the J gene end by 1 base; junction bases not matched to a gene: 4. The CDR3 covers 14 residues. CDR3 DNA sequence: TGTGCCAGCAGCGAGACTAGCGTTTCCTACGAGCAGTACTTC. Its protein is CASSETSVSYEQYF.

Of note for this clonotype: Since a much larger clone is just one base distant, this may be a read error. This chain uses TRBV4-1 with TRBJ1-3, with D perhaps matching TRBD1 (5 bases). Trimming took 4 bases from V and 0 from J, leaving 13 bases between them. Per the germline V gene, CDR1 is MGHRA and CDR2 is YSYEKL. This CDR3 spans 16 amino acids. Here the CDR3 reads CASSLVGTASGNTIYF. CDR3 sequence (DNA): TGCGCCAGCAGCCTAGTTGGGACTGCCTCTGGAAACACCATATATTTT.

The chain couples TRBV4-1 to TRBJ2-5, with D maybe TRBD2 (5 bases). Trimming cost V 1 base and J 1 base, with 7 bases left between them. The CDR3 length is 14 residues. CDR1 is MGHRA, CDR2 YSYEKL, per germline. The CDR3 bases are TGCGCCAGCAGCCAAGGGACTTCCCAAGAGACCCAGTACTTC. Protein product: CASSQGTSQETQYF.

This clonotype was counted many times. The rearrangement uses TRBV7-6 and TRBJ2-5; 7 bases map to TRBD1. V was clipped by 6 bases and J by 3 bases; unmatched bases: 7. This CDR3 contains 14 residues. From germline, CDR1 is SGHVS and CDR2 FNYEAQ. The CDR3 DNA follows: TGTGCCAGCAGTCCGACAGGGCCGAAAGAGACCCAGTACTTC. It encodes CASSPTGPKETQYF.

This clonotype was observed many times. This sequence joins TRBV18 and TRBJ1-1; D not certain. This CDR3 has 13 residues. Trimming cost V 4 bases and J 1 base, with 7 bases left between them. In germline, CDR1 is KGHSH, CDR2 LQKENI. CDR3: CASSRTKNTEAFF. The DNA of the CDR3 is TGTGCCAGCTCACGAACAAAGAACACTGAAGCTTTCTTT.

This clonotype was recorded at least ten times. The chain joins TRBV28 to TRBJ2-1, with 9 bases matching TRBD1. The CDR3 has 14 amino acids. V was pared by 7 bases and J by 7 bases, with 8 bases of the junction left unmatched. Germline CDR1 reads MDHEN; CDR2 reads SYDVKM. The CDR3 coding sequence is TGTGCCAGCAATATCGCGGGACAGGGTAATGAGCAGTTCTTC. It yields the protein CASNIAGQGNEQFF.

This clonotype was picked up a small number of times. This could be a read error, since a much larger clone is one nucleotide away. CDR3 loop: CSARTGTGNEKLCF. CDR3 DNA: TGCAGTGCTAGGACCGGGACAGGGAACGAAAAACTGTGTTTT. J is TRBJ1-4 and V is TRBV20-1, with TRBD1 matching 9 bases. Germline CDR1 and CDR2: DFQATT and SNEGSKA (reference sequence). CDR3 size: 14 residues.

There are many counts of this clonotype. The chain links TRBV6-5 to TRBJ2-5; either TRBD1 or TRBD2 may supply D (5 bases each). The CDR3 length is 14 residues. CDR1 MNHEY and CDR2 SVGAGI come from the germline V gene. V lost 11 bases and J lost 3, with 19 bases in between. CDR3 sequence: CAPRGGEGKETQYF. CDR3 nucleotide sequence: TGTGCCCCCCGGGGCGGCGAGGGAAAAGAGACCCAGTACTTC.